This record concerns one T cell receptor (beta chain) sequence. The antigen is unknown. Vbeta (60) and Jbeta (13) primers were used in the PCR. The data were produced by immunoSEQ multiplex PCR, yet TCRdb's version contains in-frame clones alone and is incomplete. In the table there are 160,000 or so clones, 60% to 85% of which are singletons. This CDR3 comprises 16 residues. Germline V gene sequence: CDR1 SGDLS, CDR2 YYNGEE. V dropped 3 bases and J dropped 3; count of bases not matched to a gene: 9. The sample originates from a study of cytomegalovirus exposure and HLA in healthy donors. General study findings and limits: Prior analysis indicated that the majority of TCR beta V segments exhibited productivity approximately 87% or approximately 30% of the time. Later analysis identified several of the most significant clusters that appeared linked to common viral pathogens. In vitro experiments confirmed that three CMV-associated chains were specific for CMV antigens. Reported findings show TCR beta sequences accurately forecast HLA-A and HLA-B alleles in most subjects.

The material sequenced was PBMCs. This TCR came from a woman between 35 and 50 years old in good health and CMV-seronegative. The genes are TRBV9 and TRBJ1-2; 9 bases are a match to TRBD1. This CDR3 is CASSGAGTGYDYGYTF. Written as DNA, the CDR3 is TGTGCCAGCAGCGGGGCCGGGACAGGGTATGACTATGGCTACACCTTC.